The 15 T cell receptor beta chains reported below all come from one sample, sequenced in a study of blood T cells in healthy people across ages. Alongside a J-beta primer mix, a sample-barcoded 5' primer served in a second PCR lasting roughly 6 to 11 cycles. TCRdb independently ran MiXCR on the 5' RACE reads; one entry per CDR3 protein. This repertoire shows some 1.4 million distinct CDR3 sequences, 42% found once; its top ten account for 7.9%. The specimen sequenced was blood. These TCRs come from a young woman in good health.

J is TRBJ2-1 and V is TRBV27, with TRBD2 matching 9 bases. The V and J ends lost 4 bases and 7 bases, in that order; junction bases with no gene match: 11. CDR1 MNHEY and CDR2 SMNVEV come from the germline V gene (reference sequence). The CDR3 is 16 amino acids. Here the CDR3 DNA reads TGTGCCAGCAGTTCCCTGGGGGCGGGGGGGCCTAATGAGCAGTTCTTC. It is translated as CASSSLGAGGPNEQFF.

The V gene is TRBV27, the J gene TRBJ2-4; 8 nucleotides align to TRBD1. After removal of 4 bases from V and 1 base from J, the junction contained 12 bases not matched to a gene. The CDR3 sequence is 18 residues long. Germline V gene data show CDR1 as MNHEY and CDR2 as SMNVEV (reference sequence). CDR3 sequence (DNA): TGTGCCAGCAGTTCCCCACTAAGACAGGGGAGGGCCAAAAACATTCAGTACTTC. Protein sequence: CASSSPLRQGRAKNIQYF.

The chain has TRBV19 and TRBJ2-4, with TRBD2 identical over 9 bases. The end of the DNA aligns better with TRBJ2-5, so the J call may be wrong. Germline CDR1 is LNHDA and CDR2 is SQIVND (reference sequence). The CDR3 has 15 amino acids. The CDR3 DNA reads TGTGCCAGTAGTATCTCGGCTAGCGGGGTAGGGACCCAGTACTTC. Translating it yields CASSISASGVGTQYF.

The chain couples TRBV10-3 to TRBJ2-7, with D uncertain. This CDR3 region has 12 residues. V lost 4 bases and J 4 bases, leaving 8 bases between the germline ends. Germline V gene lookup returns CDR1 ENHRY and CDR2 SYGVKD. In nucleotides, the CDR3 is TGTGCCATCAGTGGGAGTAGGTACGAGCAGTACTTC. As protein: CAISGSRYEQYF.

The chain joins TRBV5-1 to TRBJ2-2, with 7 nucleotides matching TRBD2. The CDR3 has 17 amino acids. Germline CDR1 and CDR2: SGHRS and YFSETQ. The junction had 19 bases not matched to a gene; V was cut back by 7 bases and J by 7 bases. The CDR3 DNA is TGCGCCAGCCAATTTGCCCCCGGGCCCACGGGGGGCGGGGAGCTGTTTTTT. This sequence encodes CASQFAPGPTGGGELFF.

This clonotype was recorded many times. The CDR3 DNA reads TGTGCCATCAGCGGACAGGGGAATTACGAGCAGTACTTC. Translation gives CAISGQGNYEQYF. The genes are TRBV10-3 and TRBJ2-7; 9 bases are shared with TRBD1. CDR3 length: 13 residues. Trimming at V came to 6 bases and at J to 4 bases, leaving 4 bases not matched to a gene. The germline V gene encodes CDR1 ENHRY and CDR2 SYGVKD.

A remark on this clonotype: This may be a read error, as it is one base from a much larger clone. CDR3 residues: CASSHQYNEQYF. The CDR3 region has the DNA TGCGCCAGCAGCCACCAATACAATGAGCAGTACTTC. V is TRBV4-1 and J is TRBJ2-1, with D uncertain. The end of the DNA fits TRBJ2-7 better, so the J call may be wrong. This CDR3 region has 12 residues. CDR1 and CDR2 from the germline V gene are MGHRA and YSYEKL.

In this sample, this clonotype turned up many times. This rearrangement joins TRBV29-1 to TRBJ2-7; D call uncertain. The V end was cut by 3 bases, the J end by 2 bases, with 11 bases between. CDR1 is SQVTM, CDR2 ANQGSEA, per germline. This CDR3 spans 13 amino acids. CDR3: CSVESGTTYEQYF. DNA of the CDR3: TGCAGCGTTGAGTCAGGAACTACCTACGAGCAGTACTTC.

This chain joins TRBV9 and TRBJ2-7, with D maybe TRBD2 (6 bases). CDR3 length equals 15 residues. In germline, CDR1 is SGDLS, CDR2 YYNGEE. V lost 2 bases, J lost 0 bases, and 12 bases lay in between. CDR3 in amino acids: CASSVSGGISYEQYF. In nucleotides, the CDR3 is TGTGCCAGCAGCGTTAGTGGGGGGATCTCCTACGAGCAGTACTTC. Looking up the rest from reference TRBV9 and TRBJ2-7 gives the full variable domain: DSGVTQTPKHLITATGQRVTLRCSPRSGDLSVYWYQQSLDQGLQFLIQYYNGEERAKGNILERFSAQQFPDLHSELNLSSLELGDSALYFCASSVSGGISYEQYFGPGTRLTVT.

Concerning this clonotype itself: Being one base from a much bigger clone, this may be a read error. The V call is TRBV6-1, the J call TRBJ1-2; D is undetermined. The CDR3 has 16 amino acids. CDR1 is MNHNS, CDR2 SASEGT, per germline. The chain's CDR3 is CASSEAEVPLPYGCTF. In DNA, the CDR3 is TGTGCCAGCAGTGAAGCAGAGGTCCCCCTGCCATATGGCTGCACCTTC.

This clonotype has only a few counts. The rearrangement links TRBV6-5 to TRBJ1-1; D is perhaps TRBD1 (6 bases). V lost 0 bases, J lost 5 bases, and 13 bases lay in between. Germline V gene sequence: CDR1 MNHEY, CDR2 SVGAGI. The CDR3 runs to 15 residues. CDR3 nucleotides: TGTGCCAGCAGTTACTCGACGGGGGGCTTGACTGAAGCTTTCTTT. This encodes CASSYSTGGLTEAFF.

V is TRBV18 and J is TRBJ1-1; unclear D gene. CDR3 length: 16 residues. Germline CDR1 is KGHSH and CDR2 is LQKENI. V was pared by 4 bases and J by 2 bases, with 17 bases between. The CDR3: CASSLREQRANTEAFF. The CDR3 nucleotides are TGTGCCAGCTCACTCCGGGAACAGAGAGCAAACACTGAAGCTTTCTTT.

V is TRBV12-3 or TRBV12-4 and J is TRBJ2-7, with 8 nucleotides matching TRBD1. The CDR3 is 14 residues long. The V and J ends lost 3 bases and 3 bases, in that order; junction bases with no gene match: 4. This CDR3 reads CASSFDRGNYEQYF. The CDR3 coding sequence is TGTGCCAGCAGTTTTGACAGGGGCAACTACGAGCAGTACTTC.

This clonotype has a count of ten or more. The rearrangement uses TRBV12-3 or TRBV12-4 and TRBJ1-2; D gene unclear. The CDR3 has 12 amino acids. The V end lost 4 bases, the J end lost 7 bases, and 10 bases lay between the germline ends. CDR3 sequence (DNA): TGTGCCAGCAGTTCTATCCGTTCTGGCTACACCTTC. Protein product: CASSSIRSGYTF.

This clonotype turned up a few times. The gene calls are TRBV27 and TRBJ2-1; possible D gene TRBD2, 6 bases. Germline CDR1 MNHEY, CDR2 SMNVEV (reference sequence). The CDR3 covers 14 residues. The V end was cut by 11 bases, the J end by 8 bases, with 22 bases between. The CDR3 loop reads CAGEILRDWDEQFF. In nucleotides, the CDR3 is TGTGCCGGTGAGATCCTCAGGGACTGGGATGAGCAGTTCTTC.